These 27 T cell receptor beta chains were sequenced from one sample in a study of siplizumab effects on memory and regulatory T cells (dated by TCRdb to between 2019 and 2020). Library prep was done by the immunoSEQ multiplex PCR assay. TCRdb limited this immuneACCESS table to in-frame rearrangements with V and J called. A share of clones is missing; checked studies link under half to unresolved V genes, and the rest is unexplained. The sample contains 80,000 to 130,000 clones, 90% to 95% of them found a single time. Clones ranked in the top ten supply 0.73% of the sample. What was sequenced was Tregs sorted from blood. The origin of the receptors is a human donor in good health.

The chain combines TRBV2 with TRBJ2-1; D gene ambiguous. The CDR3 length is 11 residues. Germline lookup yields CDR1 SNHLY and CDR2 FYNNEI. Trimming removed 5 bases at V and 1 base at J, with 0 bases between. DNA of the CDR3: TGTGCCAGCAGTTCCTACAATGAGCAGTTCTTC. Translated, it gives CASSSYNEQFF. Using reference TRBV2 and TRBJ2-1 for the parts outside the CDR3, the full variable domain is EPEVTQTPSHQVTQMGQEVILRCVPISNHLYFYWYRQILGQKVEFLVSFYNNEISEKSEIFDDQFSVERPDGSNFTLKIRSTKLEDSAMYFCASSSYNEQFFGPGTRLTVL.

V is TRBV28 and J is TRBJ1-2; D gene unclear. Looked up from germline, CDR1 is MDHEN and CDR2 is SYDVKM. This CDR3 comprises 11 residues. The V end lost 6 bases, the J end lost 5 bases, and 7 bases lay between the germline ends. CDR3 in DNA: TGTGCCAGCAGCCGCCCTTATGGCTACACCTTC. Protein product: CASSRPYGYTF.

The V and J genes are TRBV4-1 and TRBJ1-4; 7 nucleotides match TRBD1. The CDR3 has 20 amino acids. Germline loops: CDR1 MGHRA, CDR2 YSYEKL. J gave up 8 bases and V 0 bases, and 21 bases lay outside the gene matches. CDR3 protein: CASSQDDSSTTTGVREKLFF. The CDR3 DNA sequence: TGCGCCAGCAGCCAAGACGATTCCTCAACGACAACAGGGGTACGGGAAAAACTGTTTTTT.

This chain uses TRBV6-1 with TRBJ1-1; D call uncertain. CDR3 length equals 13 residues. CDR1 MNHNS and CDR2 SASEGT come from the germline V gene. The ends were cut back, 6 bases at V and 5 bases at J, with 13 bases in the middle. For the CDR3, the DNA is TGTGCCAGCAGGCAGAAGGGCCCGACTGAAGCTTTCTTT. Encoded protein: CASRQKGPTEAFF.

The chain links TRBV6-5 to TRBJ2-7; the D gene is possibly TRBD1 (5 bases). Per the germline V gene, CDR1 is MNHEY and CDR2 is SVGAGI. This CDR3 spans 14 amino acids. Trimming pared 7 bases from V and 3 bases from J, leaving 16 bases between. In DNA form, the CDR3 reads TGTGCCAGCAAAATAACGGTCCAGGGCTACGAGCAGTACTTC. Translated: CASKITVQGYEQYF.

The V and J genes are TRBV29-1 and TRBJ2-7; D may be TRBD2 (7 bases). CDR1 is SQVTM and CDR2 is ANQGSEA in the germline V gene. Trimming took off 6 bases at V and 0 bases at J, with 15 bases between the two ends. There are 14 residues in the CDR3. The CDR3 region has the DNA TGCAGCGTGAGGGGGGGCCGTAGCTCCTACGAGCAGTACTTC. Translated: CSVRGGRSSYEQYF.

This clone has only a few counts. V and J are TRBV19 and TRBJ1-1; D uncertain. The germline CDR1 and CDR2 sequences are LNHDA and SQIVND (reference sequence). The CDR3 is 13 residues long. The ends were cut back, 3 bases at V and 1 base at J, with 6 bases in the middle. The CDR3 region has the DNA TGTGCCAGTAGTATTCAGGAGAACACTGAAGCTTTCTTT. It yields the protein CASSIQENTEAFF.

The chain employs TRBV30 and TRBJ1-1; TRBD1 is a possible D gene (5 bases). Trimming removed 4 bases from V and 6 bases from J, with 15 bases in between. The CDR3 is 13 amino acids. Germline values: CDR1 GTSNPN, CDR2 SVGIG (reference sequence). CDR3 bases: TGTGCCTGGATTGGAAACAGGCTAGCTGAAGCTTTCTTT. Protein product: CAWIGNRLAEAFF.

V usage is TRBV9 and J usage is TRBJ2-3; 7 bases are shared with TRBD2. There are 17 residues in the CDR3. Losses at the gene ends were 0 bases for V and 1 base for J; bases not matched to a gene: 8. The germline CDR1 and CDR2 sequences are SGDLS and YYNGEE. The CDR3 DNA sequence: TGTGCCAGCAGCGTAGGACTAGCCGACCTTGGCACAGATACGCAGTATTTT. Translated, it gives CASSVGLADLGTDTQYF.

The chain recombines TRBV4-2 with TRBJ1-3, with D perhaps matching TRBD1 (5 bases). V lost 1 base and J lost 0, with 13 bases in between. This CDR3 is built from 17 residues. Germline CDR1 reads LGHNA; CDR2 reads YNFKEQ. CDR3 coding DNA: TGTGCCAGCAGCCAAGGCGCAGGGATGAGCTCTGGAAACACCATATATTTT. Its protein product is CASSQGAGMSSGNTIYF.

The chain is built from TRBV27 and TRBJ2-1; D gene unclear. The germline V gene has CDR1 MNHEY and CDR2 SMNVEV (reference sequence). Trimming cost V 3 bases and J 6 bases, with 12 bases left between them. The CDR3 totals 14 residues. CDR3 in amino acids: CASSLRRSGNEQFF. The CDR3 DNA is TGTGCCAGCAGTTTGCGAAGATCTGGCAATGAGCAGTTCTTC.

This chain joins TRBV7-2 and TRBJ2-7; 9 positions match TRBD2. Germline CDR1 reads SGHTA; CDR2 reads FQGNSA. After removal of 5 bases from V and 7 bases from J, the junction contained 12 bases not matched to a gene. The CDR3 is 15 residues long. The CDR3 protein is CASSTRTSAQLEQYF. CDR3 in DNA: TGTGCCAGCAGCACTAGGACTAGCGCACAATTGGAGCAGTACTTC.

The rearrangement uses TRBV27 and TRBJ2-1; weak D call: TRBD2 (5 bases). CDR3 length: 12 amino acids. The V gene lost 6 bases and the J gene lost 7 bases, with 10 bases spanning the gap. The germline V gene has CDR1 MNHEY and CDR2 SMNVEV (reference sequence). CDR3 sequence reads: CASRRSANEQFF. The CDR3 DNA is TGTGCCAGCAGACGTAGCGCGAATGAGCAGTTCTTC.

The chain uses TRBV19 and TRBJ1-2, with 12 bases matching TRBD1. This CDR3 is 15 amino acids long. Losses at the gene ends were 3 bases for V and 6 bases for J; bases not matched to a gene: 5. Germline V CDR1 and CDR2: LNHDA, SQIVND (reference sequence). The CDR3 bases are TGTGCCAGTAGTATGGGGGACAGGGGGCGGAATGGCTACACCTTC. The encoded protein is CASSMGDRGRNGYTF. The full variable domain, in which reference TRBV19 and TRBJ1-2 provide the parts outside the CDR3, is DGGITQSPKYLFRKEGQNVTLSCEQNLNHDAMYWYRQDPGQGLRLIYYSQIVNDFQKGDIAEGYSVSREKKESFPLTVTSAQKNPTAFYLCASSMGDRGRNGYTFGSGTRLTVV.

V is TRBV15 and J is TRBJ2-1, with TRBD2 matching over 9 bases. J gave up 0 bases and V 5 bases, and 14 bases lay outside the gene matches. Germline-derived CDR1 and CDR2 are LNHNV and YYDKDF (reference sequence). The CDR3 extends over 19 amino acids. Here the CDR3 reads CATSGYGRTSVSSYNEQFF. The CDR3 DNA is TGTGCCACCAGCGGATATGGGCGGACTAGCGTGTCCTCCTACAATGAGCAGTTCTTC.

The rearrangement links TRBV5-1 to TRBJ2-1; possibly TRBD2 for D (5 bases). V was clipped by 0 bases and J by 6 bases, with 7 bases between them. The CDR3 is made up of 13 amino acids. CDR1 and CDR2 (germline): SGHRS, YFSETQ. The CDR3 loop is CASSLATSNEQFF. DNA of the CDR3: TGCGCCAGCAGCTTGGCCACTAGCAATGAGCAGTTCTTC.

This chain connects TRBV7-6 to TRBJ2-5, with 9 bases lining up with TRBD2. The DNA end is more similar to TRBJ2-7, so the J call may be wrong. This CDR3 contains 14 residues. Germline-derived CDR1 and CDR2 are SGHVS and FNYEAQ. The CDR3 DNA is TGTGCCAGCAGCCTGGGACTAGCTGGCTACGAGCAGTACTTC. Protein: CASSLGLAGYEQYF.

The chain combines TRBV18 with TRBJ1-4; 10 positions match TRBD1. J gave up 7 bases and V 0 bases, and 2 bases lay outside the gene matches. The CDR3 has 15 residues. Per the germline V gene, CDR1 is KGHSH and CDR2 is LQKENI. CDR3 region: CASSPPGQGREKLFF. CDR3 DNA: TGTGCCAGCTCACCACCGGGACAGGGGCGTGAAAAACTGTTTTTT.

The rearrangement uses TRBV15 and TRBJ2-7, with 8 nucleotides matching TRBD2. Germline trimming cut 3 bases from V and 6 bases from J; bases unmatched to any gene: 16. The CDR3 length is 17 residues. Germline loops: CDR1 LNHNV, CDR2 YYDKDF (reference sequence). For the CDR3, the DNA is TGTGCCACCAGCAGTTCACTCGGCGGGACTAGATTGGGCGAGCAGTACTTC. The encoded protein is CATSSSLGGTRLGEQYF.

This rearrangement joins TRBV2 to TRBJ1-2; D gene ambiguous. Germline assignment: CDR1 SNHLY and CDR2 FYNNEI. V lost 3 bases and J 8 bases, leaving 10 bases between the germline ends. CDR3 size: 12 residues. CDR3 loop: CASSDWARGYTF. As DNA, the CDR3 is TGTGCCAGCAGTGATTGGGCCCGCGGCTACACCTTC.

The chain is built from TRBV19 and TRBJ2-5, with 13 positions matching TRBD2. J lost 2 bases, V lost 3 bases, and 6 bases had no gene match. The CDR3 loop spans 17 amino acids. Germline V gene lookup returns CDR1 LNHDA and CDR2 SQIVND (reference sequence). The CDR3 is CASSIGLAGVGQETQYF. For the CDR3, the DNA is TGTGCCAGTAGTATCGGACTAGCGGGAGTGGGGCAAGAGACCCAGTACTTC.

The chain links TRBV4-1 to TRBJ2-3, with 11 bases lining up with TRBD2. The CDR3 length is 19 residues. Trimming at V came to 0 bases and at J to 4 bases, leaving 12 bases not matched to a gene. Looked up from germline, CDR1 is MGHRA and CDR2 is YSYEKL. CDR3 DNA: TGCGCCAGCAGCCAAGATGAAGTAGCGGGAGGGCCTTGGTCAGATACGCAGTATTTT. This encodes CASSQDEVAGGPWSDTQYF.

CDR3 in amino acids: CASSVAPRVVWDRASTDTQYF. In DNA form, the CDR3 reads TGTGCCAGCAGCGTAGCTCCTCGAGTTGTGTGGGACAGGGCGAGCACAGATACGCAGTATTTT. The rearrangement links TRBV9 to TRBJ2-3; 9 nucleotides match TRBD1. This CDR3 contains 21 residues. Germline V lookup: CDR1 SGDLS, CDR2 YYNGEE. V lost 0 bases to trimming and J lost 0 bases; unmatched junction nucleotides: 17.

J is TRBJ2-7 and V is TRBV5-1; no firm D call. CDR1 is SGHRS, CDR2 YFSETQ, per germline. The germline V and J ends were trimmed by 2 bases and 2 bases, with 5 bases remaining between them. The CDR3 sequence is 12 residues long. The CDR3 DNA reads TGCGCCAGCAGCTTCTATGCCTACGAGCAGTACTTC. Its translation is CASSFYAYEQYF. The full variable domain, completed using reference TRBV5-1 and TRBJ2-7, is KAGVTQTPRYLIKTRGQQVTLSCSPISGHRSVSWYQQTPGQGLQFLFEYFSETQRNKGNFPGRFSGRQFSNSRSEMNVSTLELGDSALYLCASSFYAYEQYFGPGTRLTVT.

The chain couples TRBV13 to TRBJ2-1; D is unresolved. Germline assignment: CDR1 PRHDT and CDR2 FYEKMQ (reference sequence). Trimming removed 5 bases at V and 0 bases at J, with 8 bases between. The CDR3 sequence is 14 residues long. The CDR3 sequence is CASSQIGSYNEQFF. The CDR3 DNA sequence: TGTGCCAGCAGCCAAATAGGCTCCTACAATGAGCAGTTCTTC.

The V and J genes are TRBV2 and TRBJ2-5; D might be TRBD1 or TRBD2, each matching 5 bases. Trimming removed 6 bases at V and 4 bases at J, with 27 bases between. In germline, CDR1 is SNHLY, CDR2 FYNNEI. The CDR3 is made up of 18 amino acids. The DNA for the CDR3 is TGTGCCAGCAGCGGTCGGCAGCGACATGGGGGAGAGGTAGAGACCCAGTACTTC. It yields the protein CASSGRQRHGGEVETQYF.

V is TRBV11-3 and J is TRBJ2-2, with 10 positions matching TRBD2. With 5 bases clipped from V and 7 bases from J, the junction kept 13 bases outside the gene matches. This CDR3 comprises 17 residues. Looked up from germline, CDR1 is SGHNT and CDR2 is YENEEA. The chain's CDR3 is CASSREGAGGPLGELFF. Here the CDR3 DNA reads TGTGCCAGCAGCCGAGAAGGAGCGGGAGGGCCCCTCGGGGAGCTGTTTTTT.